This T cell receptor (beta chain) was documented in a study of Tregs in tolerant kidney transplant recipients. Mixed chimerism was transient after nonmyeloablative marrow transplants from related graft donors. CD4+CD25+CD127- Tregs, CD4+CD25- non-Tregs, CD4 and CD8 cells were sorted. The protocol was immunoSEQ multiplex PCR, while the TCRdb copy is restricted to in-frame clones and leaves out a portion. The table lists tens of thousands of clones, with approximately 1.9% in the top ten. Sample: CD4+ T cells from blood (PBMCs), taken 24 months after the transplant. This sequence originates from a human patient who received a combined kidney and bone marrow transplant. A share of the T cells may be of graft donor origin.

CDR3 sequence reads: CAISENRGYEQYF. The covered CDR3 bases are TGTGCCATCAGTGAGAATCGGGGCTACGAG. The rearrangement links TRBV10-3 to TRBJ2-7; tentatively, D is TRBD2 (5 bases). The read finishes 3 residues shy of the CDR3 end, and the germline J gene is used to complete it. CDR1 and CDR2 from the germline V gene are ENHRY and SYGVKD. The CDR3 has 13 amino acids. Deletions cut 2 bases from V and 3 bases from J, with 8 bases between.